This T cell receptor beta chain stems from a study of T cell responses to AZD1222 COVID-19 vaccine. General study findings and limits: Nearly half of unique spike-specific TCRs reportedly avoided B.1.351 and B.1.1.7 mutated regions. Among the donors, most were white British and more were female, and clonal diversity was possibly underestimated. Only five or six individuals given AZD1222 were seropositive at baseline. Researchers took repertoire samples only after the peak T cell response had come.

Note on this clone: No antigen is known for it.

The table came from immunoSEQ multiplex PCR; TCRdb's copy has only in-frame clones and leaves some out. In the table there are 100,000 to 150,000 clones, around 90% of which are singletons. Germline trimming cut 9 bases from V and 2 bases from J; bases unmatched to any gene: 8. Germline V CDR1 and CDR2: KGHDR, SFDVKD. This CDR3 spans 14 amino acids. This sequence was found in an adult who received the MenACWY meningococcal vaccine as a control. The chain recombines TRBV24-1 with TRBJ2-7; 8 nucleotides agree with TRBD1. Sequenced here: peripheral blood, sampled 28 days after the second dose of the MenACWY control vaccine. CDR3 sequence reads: CATSDPGQAYEQYF. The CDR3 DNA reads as TGTGCCACCTCCGACCCGGGACAGGCCTACGAGCAGTACTTC.